The rows below give T cell receptor beta chains drawn from one sample of a study of cytomegalovirus exposure and HLA in healthy donors. This table comes from immunoSEQ multiplex PCR, and its TCRdb copy is limited to in-frame clones, with some not included. This table holds about 140,000 clones, roughly four fifths found once. Sequencing used PBMCs. The receptors were gathered from a woman aged 45 to 65 in good health and CMV-seropositive. CDR3s include the opening cysteine and the closing phenylalanine or tryptophan. The order of the fields is clone size, J gene, V gene, D gene, CDR3 protein, CDR3 DNA. A D gene is named only where the DNA matches it firmly. Size is omitted from some rows. Given values are once, few, many or a class for expanded clones.

few,TRBJ2-1,TRBV28,TRBD2,CASSGGYNEQFF,TGTGCCAGCTCCGGGGGGTACAATGAGCAGTTCTTC
few,TRBJ1-2,TRBV6-5,.,CASSSKAGVGYTF,TGTGCCAGCAGTTCAAAGGCAGGGGTAGGCTACACCTTC
.,TRBJ2-5,TRBV12-5,.,CASGLGGPGPRGETQYF,TGTGCTAGTGGTTTGGGGGGTCCGGGACCGCGGGGAGAGACCCAGTACTTC
.,TRBJ2-3,TRBV9,.,CASSVGGRADTQYF,TGTGCCAGCAGCGTAGGGGGCAGGGCAGATACGCAGTATTTT
.,TRBJ2-1,TRBV30,.,CAWSSGEQFF,TGTGCCTGGAGTTCGGGGGAGCAGTTCTTC
.,TRBJ1-2,TRBV18,TRBD1,CASSPLPDRESTYGYTF,TGTGCCAGCTCACCACTACCAGACAGGGAATCTACCTATGGCTACACCTTC
few,TRBJ2-2,TRBV2,.,CASSESARGLNTGELFF,TGTGCCAGCAGTGAATCGGCTCGGGGTTTGAACACCGGGGAGCTGTTTTTT
.,TRBJ1-4,TRBV6-1,.,CASSEGGQSEKLFF,TGTGCCAGCAGTGAAGGAGGACAGTCGGAAAAACTGTTTTTT
.,TRBJ1-4,TRBV7-7,.,CASSPDSTNEKLFF,TGTGCTAGCAGCCCCGACAGCACTAATGAAAAACTGTTTTTT
.,TRBJ2-3,TRBV11-1,.,CATGGQLSTDTQYF,TGTGCCACCGGGGGACAGCTTAGCACAGATACGCAGTATTTT
.,TRBJ1-1,TRBV5-6,TRBD1,CASSPGGTEAFF,TGTGCCAGCAGTCCAGGGGGCACTGAAGCTTTCTTT
once,TRBJ2-3,TRBV5-5,TRBD2,CASSPGAGVSTDTQYF,TGTGCCAGCAGCCCAGGAGCGGGGGTGAGCACAGATACGCAGTATTTT
.,TRBJ2-7,TRBV6-1,.,CASSEIAAGFYEQYF,TGTGCCAGCAGTGAAATAGCGGCGGGGTTCTACGAGCAGTACTTC
.,TRBJ2-6,TRBV15,.,CATSRGIASAGANVLTF,TGTGCCACCAGCAGAGGCATCGCTTCGGCTGGGGCCAACGTCCTGACTTTC
.,TRBJ1-5,TRBV4-2,TRBD1,CASSQQGQAAQPQHF,TGTGCCAGCAGCCAACAGGGACAGGCGGCTCAGCCCCAGCATTTT
few,TRBJ2-5,TRBV29-1,TRBD2,CSVAGGQRIMVPETQYF,TGCAGCGTCGCGGGGGGGCAGAGAATAATGGTTCCGGAGACCCAGTACTTC
.,TRBJ2-5,TRBV10-3,TRBD1,CAISQTGEETQYF,TGTGCCATCAGCCAGACAGGGGAGGAGACCCAGTACTTC
.,TRBJ1-4,TRBV7-2,.,CASSFQEATNEKLFF,TGTGCCAGCAGCTTTCAGGAGGCAACTAATGAAAAACTGTTTTTT
once,TRBJ1-1,TRBV6-5,.,CASSPRPRIDTEAFF,TGTGCCAGCAGTCCCCGGCCGAGGATTGACACTGAAGCTTTCTTT
.,TRBJ1-1,TRBV9,TRBD1,CASSGTGGAGTEAFF,TGTGCCAGCAGCGGAACAGGGGGCGCGGGGACTGAAGCTTTCTTT
.,TRBJ1-3,TRBV11-2,TRBD1,CASSLTGTGIGNTIYF,TGTGCCAGCAGCTTAACCGGGACAGGGATCGGAAACACCATATATTTT
.,TRBJ2-7,TRBV7-6,TRBD2,CASSLASGRAYEQYF,TGTGCCAGCAGCTTAGCTAGCGGGAGAGCCTACGAGCAGTACTTC
.,TRBJ2-3,TRBV10-3,TRBD2,CATRLAGGTDTQYF,TGTGCCACCCGACTAGCGGGAGGCACAGATACGCAGTATTTT
.,TRBJ2-7,TRBV28,.,CASRGRRQETLPYEQYF,TGTGCCAGCAGGGGTCGGCGACAGGAGACCCTACCCTACGAGCAGTACTTC
.,TRBJ2-3,TRBV27,TRBD2,CASSLTSGTSTDTQYF,TGTGCCAGCAGTTTAACCAGCGGGACTAGCACAGATACGCAGTATTTT
few,TRBJ2-3,TRBV1,.,CTSLTDTQYF,TGCACCAGCCTGACAGATACGCAGTATTTT
.,TRBJ1-4,TRBV2,.,CASRDMTSWTTNEKLFF,TGTGCCAGCAGGGACATGACATCCTGGACAACTAATGAAAAACTGTTTTTT
.,TRBJ1-2,TRBV18,TRBD1,CASSPTTGTGVYTF,TGTGCCAGCTCACCAACAACCGGGACAGGAGTCTACACCTTC
.,TRBJ1-6,TRBV27,TRBD1,CASSLRGLENSPLHF,TGTGCCAGCAGTTTGAGGGGGCTTGAAAATTCACCCCTCCACTTT
few,TRBJ2-5,TRBV2,.,CASSEGWRSETQYF,TGTGCCAGCAGTGAAGGATGGAGGTCGGAGACCCAGTACTTC
.,TRBJ1-2,TRBV6-6,TRBD1,CASTLQGAYGYTF,TGTGCCAGCACCTTGCAGGGGGCCTATGGCTACACCTTC
.,TRBJ1-2,TRBV5-1,TRBD1,CASSPTGGSYGYTF,TGCGCCAGCAGTCCGACAGGGGGATCCTATGGCTACACCTTC
few,TRBJ2-1,TRBV11-3,TRBD2,CASSSQGRGNEQFF,TGTGCCAGCAGCTCCCAAGGGAGGGGCAATGAGCAGTTCTTC
.,TRBJ2-1,TRBV6-5,TRBD2,CASSRTSGGAWFF,TGTGCCAGCAGTCGGACTAGCGGGGGGGCCTGGTTCTTC
few,TRBJ2-6,TRBV6-5,.,CASSRTGANVLTF,TGTGCCAGCAGCAGAACTGGGGCCAACGTCCTGACTTTC
once,TRBJ2-7,TRBV18,.,CASSPGEGDEQYF,TGTGCCAGCTCACCAGGTGAGGGCGACGAGCAGTACTTC
.,TRBJ2-7,TRBV7-2,TRBD1,CASSSGTVPPYEQYF,TGTGCCAGCAGCTCCGGGACAGTGCCTCCATACGAGCAGTACTTC
.,TRBJ2-7,TRBV19,.,CASSFRGTYEQYF,TGTGCCAGTTCCTTTAGGGGTACCTACGAGCAGTACTTC
few,TRBJ1-5,TRBV19,.,CASSMDGGGHQPQHF,TGTGCCAGTAGTATGGACGGGGGGGGGCATCAGCCCCAGCATTTT
.,TRBJ1-5,TRBV28,.,CAAGGGGQPQHF,TGTGCCGCAGGCGGGGGAGGACAGCCCCAGCATTTT
.,TRBJ2-2,TRBV6-4,TRBD2,CASSQLSGGTGELFF,TGTGCCAGCAGTCAACTTAGCGGGGGCACCGGGGAGCTGTTTTTT
.,TRBJ2-4,TRBV19,TRBD1,CASSPQRGPNIQYF,TGTGCCAGTAGTCCCCAGAGGGGGCCAAACATTCAGTACTTC
.,TRBJ2-3,TRBV5-1,.,CASSPSERSTDTQYF,TGCGCCAGCAGCCCGTCTGAGCGGAGCACAGATACGCAGTATTTT
.,TRBJ1-4,TRBV7-9,TRBD1,CSSSFTGQGAEKLFF,TGTTCCAGCAGCTTCACGGGACAGGGGGCTGAAAAACTGTTTTTT
.,TRBJ2-1,TRBV9,TRBD2,CASSKTSGGGPYNEQFF,TGTGCCAGCAGCAAGACTAGCGGGGGGGGCCCCTACAATGAGCAGTTCTTC
.,TRBJ2-7,TRBV4-3,TRBD1,CASSFSTGISYEQYF,TGCGCCAGCAGCTTTTCGACAGGGATCTCCTACGAGCAGTACTTC
.,TRBJ2-3,TRBV5-1,.,CASSLLFTDTQYF,TGCGCCAGCAGCTTGCTCTTCACAGATACGCAGTATTTT
.,TRBJ2-7,TRBV6-5,.,CASINENRAGYEQYF,TGTGCCAGCATAAACGAAAACAGGGCTGGGTACGAGCAGTACTTC
once,TRBJ2-3,TRBV27,TRBD2,CASSLGGGGTDTQYF,TGTGCCAGCAGTTTAGGGGGAGGGGGCACAGATACGCAGTATTTT
.,TRBJ2-3,TRBV10-3,.,CATVQSLDTDTQYF,TGTGCCACCGTACAATCTCTAGATACAGATACGCAGTATTTT
.,TRBJ2-2,TRBV6-1,TRBD1,CASSIGTANTGELFF,TGTGCCAGCAGTATCGGGACAGCGAACACCGGGGAGCTGTTTTTT
.,TRBJ2-7,TRBV7-2,TRBD1,CASSSRTGNYEQYF,TGTGCCAGCAGTTCACGGACAGGGAACTACGAGCAGTACTTC
.,TRBJ1-1,TRBV9,.,CASGKRGGGGARTEAFF,TGTGCCAGCGGAAAAAGAGGGGGAGGGGGGGCCAGGACTGAAGCTTTCTTT